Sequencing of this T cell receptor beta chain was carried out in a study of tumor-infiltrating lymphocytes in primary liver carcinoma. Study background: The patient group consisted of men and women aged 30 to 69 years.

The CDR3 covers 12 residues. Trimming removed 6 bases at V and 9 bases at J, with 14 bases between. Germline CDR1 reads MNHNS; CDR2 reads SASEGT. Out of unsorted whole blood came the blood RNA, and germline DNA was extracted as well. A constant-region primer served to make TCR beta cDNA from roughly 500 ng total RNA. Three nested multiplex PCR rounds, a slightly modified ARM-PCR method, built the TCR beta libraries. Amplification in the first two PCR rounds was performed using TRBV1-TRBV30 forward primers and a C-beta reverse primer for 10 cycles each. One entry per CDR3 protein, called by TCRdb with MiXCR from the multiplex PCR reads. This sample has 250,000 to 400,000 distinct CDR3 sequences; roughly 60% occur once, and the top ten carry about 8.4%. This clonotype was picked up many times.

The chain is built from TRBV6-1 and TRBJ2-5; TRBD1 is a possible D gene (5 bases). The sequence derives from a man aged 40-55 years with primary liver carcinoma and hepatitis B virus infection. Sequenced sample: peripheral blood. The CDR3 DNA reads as TGTGCCAGCAGCGCCCCAGGGTTGTCCCAGTACTTC. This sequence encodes CASSAPGLSQYF.